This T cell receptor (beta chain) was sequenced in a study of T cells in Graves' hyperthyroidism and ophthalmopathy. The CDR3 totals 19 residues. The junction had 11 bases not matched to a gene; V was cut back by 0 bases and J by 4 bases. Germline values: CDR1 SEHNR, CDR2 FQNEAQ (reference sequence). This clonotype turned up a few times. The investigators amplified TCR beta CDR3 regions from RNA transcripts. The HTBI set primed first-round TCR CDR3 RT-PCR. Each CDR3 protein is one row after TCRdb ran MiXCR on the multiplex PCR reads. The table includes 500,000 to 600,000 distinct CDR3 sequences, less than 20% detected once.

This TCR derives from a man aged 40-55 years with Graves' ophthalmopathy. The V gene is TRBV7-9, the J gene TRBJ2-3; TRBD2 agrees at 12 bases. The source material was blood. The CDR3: CASSLAWGLAGPAADTQYF. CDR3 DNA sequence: TGTGCCAGCAGCTTAGCATGGGGACTAGCGGGTCCAGCGGCAGATACGCAGTATTTT. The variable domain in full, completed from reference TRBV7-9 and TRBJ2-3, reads DTGVSQNPRHKITKRGQNVTFRCDPISEHNRLYWYRQTLGQGPEFLTYFQNEAQLEKSRLLSDRFSAERPKGSFSTLEIQRTEQGDSAMYLCASSLAWGLAGPAADTQYFGPGTRLTVL.